The source of this T cell receptor (beta chain) is a study of technical replicates of blood from a few donors. This table comes from immunoSEQ multiplex PCR, and its TCRdb copy is limited to in-frame clones, with some not included. The sample includes some 98,000 clones, 95% of them seen just once. This CDR3 is built from 16 residues. The V gene's germline CDR1 is LNHDA and CDR2 SQIVND (reference sequence). The V segment lost 6 bases and the J segment 2 bases; nucleotides outside the gene matches: 7. V gene TRBV19 combines with J gene TRBJ1-6; 7 bases map to TRBD1. Sequences were obtained from T cells isolated from PBMCs. This receptor was identified in a human donor in good health. This chain's CDR3 is CASSQQGFAYNSPLHF. DNA of the CDR3: TGTGCCAGTAGCCAACAGGGGTTCGCCTATAATTCACCCCTCCACTTT.